The next 22 T cell receptor beta chains were all read from a single sample in a study of shared clonotypes between healthy human individuals. The protocol was immunoSEQ multiplex PCR, while the TCRdb copy is restricted to in-frame clones and leaves out a portion. The table records over a million clones, about 77% of them present only once. The specimen was memory CD4+ T cells sorted from blood. The sample's subset: CD45RA-negative fraction. The receptors come from a man between 18 and 29 years old in good health.

This clone occurred once. This sequence joins TRBV6-6 and TRBJ1-3; D remains ambiguous. CDR3 length equals 16 residues. Germline V gives CDR1 MNHNY, CDR2 SVGAGI (reference sequence). V lost 6 bases, J lost 0 bases, and 15 bases lay in between. CDR3: CASSPYRGTSGNTIYF. As DNA, the CDR3 is TGTGCCAGCAGCCCATACAGAGGAACCTCTGGAAACACCATATATTTT.

The chain employs TRBV7-3 and TRBJ2-5, with D possibly called TRBD1 or TRBD2 (6 bases each). The CDR3 has 13 amino acids. V lost 5 bases and J 5 bases, leaving 12 bases between the germline ends. Germline V gives CDR1 SGHTA, CDR2 FQGTGA. The CDR3 sequence is CASSEGGYETQYF. CDR3 bases: TGTGCCAGCAGCGAGGGGGGATATGAGACCCAGTACTTC. Filled out from reference TRBV7-3 and TRBJ2-5, the complete variable domain reads GAGVSQTPSNKVTEKGKYVELRCDPISGHTALYWYRQSLGQGPEFLIYFQGTGAADDSGLPNDRFFAVRPEGSVSTLKIQRTERGDSAVYLCASSEGGYETQYFGPGTRLLVL.

The chain is built from TRBV11-2 and TRBJ1-6; possibly TRBD1 for D (5 bases). Germline values: CDR1 SGHAT, CDR2 FQNNGV. CDR3 length: 15 amino acids. Deletions cut 3 bases from V and 17 bases from J, with 23 bases between. CDR3 residues: CASSFQGPETGGVHF. Written as DNA, the CDR3 is TGTGCCAGCAGCTTCCAGGGACCGGAGACCGGTGGGGTCCACTTT.

The rearrangement joins TRBV6-1 to TRBJ2-3, with D hard to call. The V gene lost 4 bases and the J gene lost 4 bases, with 9 bases spanning the gap. The CDR3 loop spans 13 amino acids. Germline lookup yields CDR1 MNHNS and CDR2 SASEGT. CDR3 DNA sequence: TGTGCCAGCAGTGCCCCTGGTCCAGATACGCAGTATTTT. Translating it yields CASSAPGPDTQYF.

The chain is built from TRBV10-3 and TRBJ2-7; tentatively, D is TRBD2 (6 bases). Trimming cost V 6 bases and J 1 base, with 16 bases left between them. The germline CDR1 and CDR2 sequences are ENHRY and SYGVKD. The CDR3 runs to 15 residues. The DNA of the CDR3 is TGTGCCATCAGGACTGCTACGGAGGGGTCCTACGAGCAGTACTTC. This encodes CAIRTATEGSYEQYF.

V gene TRBV18 combines with J gene TRBJ1-2; 7 bases fit TRBD1. There are 14 residues in the CDR3. The germline CDR1 and CDR2 sequences are KGHSH and LQKENI. The V and J ends lost 3 bases and 8 bases, in that order; junction bases with no gene match: 9. The DNA of the CDR3 is TGTGCCAGCTCACCGGGGCAGACAGGGAAAGGCTACACCTTC. Its translation is CASSPGQTGKGYTF.

The V gene is TRBV7-8, the J gene TRBJ1-4; 7 nucleotides line up with TRBD1. There are 16 residues in the CDR3. V dropped 5 bases and J dropped 0; count of bases not matched to a gene: 6. CDR1 is SGHVS and CDR2 is FQNEAQ in the germline V gene. The CDR3 coding sequence is TGTGCCAGCAGCGAAAGACAGGGAGCAACTAATGAAAAACTGTTTTTT. Translating gives CASSERQGATNEKLFF.

The chain has TRBV7-8 and TRBJ2-1; 10 nucleotides match TRBD2. Germline values: CDR1 SGHVS, CDR2 FQNEAQ. This CDR3 is 15 amino acids long. With 6 bases clipped from V and 6 bases from J, the junction kept 8 bases outside the gene matches. The CDR3 reads CASRGAGGRVNEQFF. CDR3 nucleotide sequence: TGTGCCAGCAGGGGAGCGGGAGGGAGAGTCAATGAGCAGTTCTTC.

This clone was detected ten times or more. The chain couples TRBV10-3 to TRBJ2-1; D possibly matches TRBD1 or TRBD2 (5 bases each). V was cut by 3 bases and J by 7 bases, with 7 bases left in between. Germline V gene sequence: CDR1 ENHRY, CDR2 SYGVKD. The CDR3 is 12 residues long. CDR3 sequence: CAISDRENEQFF. The CDR3 DNA sequence: TGTGCCATCAGTGACAGGGAGAATGAGCAGTTCTTC.

As concerns this clone: This sample includes further DNA sequences coding for the same CDR3. DNA of the CDR3: TGCGCCAGCAGTGGGGGTTCCTACAATGAGCAGTTCTTC. It codes for CASSGGSYNEQFF. The chain couples TRBV5-1 to TRBJ2-1; D might be TRBD1 or TRBD2, each matching 5 bases. Trimming stripped 5 bases from V and 1 base from J, with 7 bases between. This CDR3 region has 13 residues. Germline V gene lookup returns CDR1 SGHRS and CDR2 YFSETQ.

CDR3 in amino acids: CASSPQESEAFF. CDR3 nucleotide sequence: TGTGCCAGCAGTCCCCAGGAGTCTGAAGCTTTCTTT. V usage is TRBV6-6 and J usage is TRBJ1-1; D gene uncertain. The CDR3 loop spans 12 amino acids. Per germline, CDR1 MNHNY and CDR2 SVGAGI (reference sequence). Trimming pared 5 bases from V and 6 bases from J, leaving 10 bases between.

The chain recombines TRBV28 with TRBJ2-1; 7 nucleotides agree with TRBD2. The ends lost 3 bases at V and 6 bases at J; junction bases unmatched: 14. Germline V gene data show CDR1 as MDHEN and CDR2 as SYDVKM. The CDR3 has 17 residues. This CDR3 reads CASSFLNLRGVSNEQFF. DNA of the CDR3: TGTGCCAGCAGTTTCCTCAACCTCCGGGGGGTTAGCAATGAGCAGTTCTTC.

This clone showed up just a few times. V is TRBV6-6 and J is TRBJ1-2; D perhaps matches TRBD1 (5 bases). Germline CDR1 and CDR2: MNHNY and SVGAGI (reference sequence). Trimming left V 8 bases short and J 5 bases short, with 9 bases between. The CDR3 has 11 amino acids. The CDR3 DNA sequence: TGTGCCAGCGGGACGCCTTATGGCTACACCTTC. Translating gives CASGTPYGYTF.

V usage is TRBV7-8 and J usage is TRBJ2-2; 9 nucleotides align to TRBD2. CDR1 SGHVS and CDR2 FQNEAQ come from the germline V gene. V shed 5 bases and J 5 bases; nucleotides not matched to a gene: 9. The CDR3 has 16 residues. CDR3 in amino acids: CASSLPPSGVTGELFF. The CDR3 DNA follows: TGTGCCAGCAGCCTACCGCCTAGCGGGGTAACCGGGGAGCTGTTTTTT.

V gene TRBV6-1 combines with J gene TRBJ2-7; possibly TRBD2 for D (5 bases). V lost 5 bases, J lost 3 bases, and 17 bases lay in between. The CDR3 has 15 amino acids. The V gene's germline CDR1 is MNHNS and CDR2 SASEGT. CDR3 bases: TGTGCCAGCAGTTCGGCACACAACGGGGTCTACGAGCAGTACTTC. This codes for CASSSAHNGVYEQYF.

Note on this clone: Mismatch with germline at one junction end may stem from a read error. V is TRBV19 and J is TRBJ2-3; possible D gene TRBD2, 6 bases. CDR3 length: 15 residues. Germline V gene lookup returns CDR1 LNHDA and CDR2 SQIVND (reference sequence). CDR3 sequence reads: CATLPSGALTDTQYF. DNA for the CDR3: TGCGCCACACTTCCTTCGGGAGCTCTAACAGATACGCAGTATTTT.

The chain couples TRBV9 to TRBJ2-3; tentatively, D is TRBD2 (6 bases). Trimming shortened V by 0 bases and J by 2 bases, and 7 bases separated the two germline ends. Germline-derived CDR1 and CDR2 are SGDLS and YYNGEE. The CDR3 runs to 14 residues. The CDR3 DNA reads TGTGCCAGCAGCGTAGGACTAGACACAGATACGCAGTATTTT. It encodes CASSVGLDTDTQYF. Together with reference TRBV9 and TRBJ2-3, the CDR3 gives the full variable domain: DSGVTQTPKHLITATGQRVTLRCSPRSGDLSVYWYQQSLDQGLQFLIQYYNGEERAKGNILERFSAQQFPDLHSELNLSSLELGDSALYFCASSVGLDTDTQYFGPGTRLTVL.

This chain joins TRBV5-5 and TRBJ2-2; TRBD2 matches 12 bases. Germline trimming cut 4 bases from V and 6 bases from J; bases unmatched to any gene: 4. Germline CDR1 is SGHKS and CDR2 is YYEKEE (reference sequence). CDR3 length equals 15 residues. The CDR3 region is CASSITSGGPGELFF. The CDR3 DNA follows: TGTGCCAGCAGCATCACTAGCGGGGGGCCCGGGGAGCTGTTTTTT.

On this clone itself: At the DNA level, this CDR3 is encoded by other sequences in the same sample as well. The V gene is TRBV5-1, the J gene TRBJ2-3; the match to TRBD1 covers 10 bases. CDR3 length: 15 residues. V was clipped by 4 bases and J by 1 base; unmatched bases: 3. Germline CDR1 reads SGHRS; CDR2 reads YFSETQ. The CDR3 DNA is TGCGCCAGCAGCCCCGGGACAGGGGGCACAGATACGCAGTATTTT. This codes for CASSPGTGGTDTQYF.

In DNA, the CDR3 is TGTGCCAGCAGCTTAACAGGGACCACCTACGAGCAGTACTTC. Amino acid sequence: CASSLTGTTYEQYF. The chain has TRBV11-2 and TRBJ2-7, with D tentatively TRBD1 (6 bases). The CDR3 sequence is 14 residues long. Deletions cut 2 bases from V and 2 bases from J, with 10 bases between. Germline CDR1 reads SGHAT; CDR2 reads FQNNGV.

The chain is built from TRBV6-4 and TRBJ2-3; 8 nucleotides align to TRBD2. The CDR3 runs to 16 residues. With V trimmed by 4 bases and J by 2 bases, 8 bases remained unmatched. Germline-derived CDR1 and CDR2 are MRHNA and SNTAGT. The CDR3 DNA is TGTGCCAGCAGTGTTCGAGCGGGAGTTTTCACAGATACGCAGTATTTT. Translation: CASSVRAGVFTDTQYF.

This chain connects TRBV29-1 to TRBJ1-2; the match to TRBD1 covers 9 bases. Germline loops: CDR1 SQVTM, CDR2 ANQGSEA. The CDR3 loop spans 16 amino acids. V shed 3 bases and J 0 bases; nucleotides not matched to a gene: 8. CDR3 sequence: CSVDRGQGLTNYGYTF. In nucleotides, the CDR3 is TGCAGCGTTGACAGGGGACAGGGCCTCACTAACTATGGCTACACCTTC.